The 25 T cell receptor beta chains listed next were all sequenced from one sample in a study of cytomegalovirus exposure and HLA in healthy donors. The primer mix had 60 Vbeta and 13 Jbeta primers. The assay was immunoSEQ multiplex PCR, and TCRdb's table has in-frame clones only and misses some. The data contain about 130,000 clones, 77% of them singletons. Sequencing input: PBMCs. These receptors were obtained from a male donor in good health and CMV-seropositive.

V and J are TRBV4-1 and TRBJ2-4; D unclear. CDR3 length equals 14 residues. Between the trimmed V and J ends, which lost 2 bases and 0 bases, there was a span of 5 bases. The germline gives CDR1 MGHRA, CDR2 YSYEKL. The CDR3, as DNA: TGCGCCAGCAGCCAACCCGTAGCCAAAAACATTCAGTACTTC. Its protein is CASSQPVAKNIQYF.

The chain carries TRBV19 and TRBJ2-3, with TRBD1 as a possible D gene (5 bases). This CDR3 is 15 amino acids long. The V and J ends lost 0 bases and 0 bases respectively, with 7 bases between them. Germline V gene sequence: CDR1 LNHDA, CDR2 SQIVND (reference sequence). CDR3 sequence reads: CASSIEAGSTDTQYF. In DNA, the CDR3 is TGTGCCAGTAGTATAGAGGCAGGGAGCACAGATACGCAGTATTTT. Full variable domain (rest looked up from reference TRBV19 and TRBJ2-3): DGGITQSPKYLFRKEGQNVTLSCEQNLNHDAMYWYRQDPGQGLRLIYYSQIVNDFQKGDIAEGYSVSREKKESFPLTVTSAQKNPTAFYLCASSIEAGSTDTQYFGPGTRLTVL.

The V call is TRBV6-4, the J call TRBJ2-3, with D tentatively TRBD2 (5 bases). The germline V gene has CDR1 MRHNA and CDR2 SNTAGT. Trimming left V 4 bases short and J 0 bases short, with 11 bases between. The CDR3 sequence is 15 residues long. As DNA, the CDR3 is TGTGCCAGCAGTGTTTCGCGCGGGAGCACAGATACGCAGTATTTT. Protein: CASSVSRGSTDTQYF.

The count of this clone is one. The CDR3 DNA follows: TGTGCCAGCAGGTTCGGGACTAGCGGGGGGTACGACGAGCAGTACTTC. Its protein is CASRFGTSGGYDEQYF. The chain is built from TRBV2 and TRBJ2-7; TRBD2 matches at 15 bases. The V gene end was trimmed by 6 bases and the J gene end by 5 bases; junction bases not matched to a gene: 8. Germline loops: CDR1 SNHLY, CDR2 FYNNEI. CDR3 length: 16 residues.

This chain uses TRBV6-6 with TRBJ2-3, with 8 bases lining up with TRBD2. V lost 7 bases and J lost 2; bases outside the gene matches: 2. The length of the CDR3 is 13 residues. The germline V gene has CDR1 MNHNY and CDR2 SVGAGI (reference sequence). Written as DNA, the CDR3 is TGTGCCAGCATTAGCGGGATCACAGATACGCAGTATTTT. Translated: CASISGITDTQYF.

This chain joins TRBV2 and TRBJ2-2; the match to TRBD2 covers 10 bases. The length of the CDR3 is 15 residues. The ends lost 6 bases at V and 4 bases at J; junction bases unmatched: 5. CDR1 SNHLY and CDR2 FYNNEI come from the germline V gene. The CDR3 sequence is CASRTLAGGTGELFF. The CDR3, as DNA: TGTGCCAGCAGGACATTAGCGGGAGGCACCGGGGAGCTGTTTTTT.

CDR3 loop: CASSDNPVGLSSYNSPLHF. In DNA, the CDR3 is TGTGCCAGCAGTGATAACCCCGTCGGGTTAAGCTCCTATAATTCACCCCTCCACTTT. The V and J genes are TRBV28 and TRBJ1-6; D not certain. Trimming stripped 5 bases from V and 0 bases from J, with 20 bases between. Germline values: CDR1 MDHEN, CDR2 SYDVKM. CDR3 length: 19 amino acids. The full variable domain, rest sourced from reference TRBV28 and TRBJ1-6, is DVKVTQSSRYLVKRTGEKVFLECVQDMDHENMFWYRQDPGLGLRLIYFSYDVKMKEKGDIPEGYSVSREKKERFSLILESASTNQTSMYLCASSDNPVGLSSYNSPLHFGNGTRLTVT.

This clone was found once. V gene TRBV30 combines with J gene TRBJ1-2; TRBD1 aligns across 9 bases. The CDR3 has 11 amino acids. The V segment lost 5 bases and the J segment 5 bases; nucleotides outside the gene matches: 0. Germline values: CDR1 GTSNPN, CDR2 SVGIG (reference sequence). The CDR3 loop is CAWGTGYGYTF. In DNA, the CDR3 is TGTGCCTGGGGGACAGGGTATGGCTACACCTTC.

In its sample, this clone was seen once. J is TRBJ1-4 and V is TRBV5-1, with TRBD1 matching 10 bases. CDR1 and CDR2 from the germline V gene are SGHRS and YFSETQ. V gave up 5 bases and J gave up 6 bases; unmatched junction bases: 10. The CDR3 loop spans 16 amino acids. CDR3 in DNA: TGCGCCAGCAGTCGAACTGCCGGGACAGGGGATGAAAAACTGTTTTTT. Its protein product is CASSRTAGTGDEKLFF.

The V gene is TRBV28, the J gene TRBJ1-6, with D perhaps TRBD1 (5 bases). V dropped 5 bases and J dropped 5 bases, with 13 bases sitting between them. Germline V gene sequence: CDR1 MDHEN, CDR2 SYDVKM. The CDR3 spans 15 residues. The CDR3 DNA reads TGTGCCAGCAGTCTCGTTTCCAGGGATAATTCACCCCTCCACTTT. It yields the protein CASSLVSRDNSPLHF.

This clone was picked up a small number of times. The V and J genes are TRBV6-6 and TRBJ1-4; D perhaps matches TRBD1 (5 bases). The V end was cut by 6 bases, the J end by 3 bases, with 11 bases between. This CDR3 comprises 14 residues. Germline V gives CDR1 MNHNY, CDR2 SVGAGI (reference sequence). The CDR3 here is CASSPGGSNEKLFF. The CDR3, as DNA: TGTGCCAGCAGCCCGGGGGGTTCTAATGAAAAACTGTTTTTT.

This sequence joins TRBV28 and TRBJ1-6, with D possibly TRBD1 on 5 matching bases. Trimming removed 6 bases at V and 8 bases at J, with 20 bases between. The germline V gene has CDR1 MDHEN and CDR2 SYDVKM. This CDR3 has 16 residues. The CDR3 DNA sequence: TGTGCCAGCAGATCTCTTACAGGTTCGATCTATTCACCCCTCCACTTT. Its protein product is CASRSLTGSIYSPLHF.

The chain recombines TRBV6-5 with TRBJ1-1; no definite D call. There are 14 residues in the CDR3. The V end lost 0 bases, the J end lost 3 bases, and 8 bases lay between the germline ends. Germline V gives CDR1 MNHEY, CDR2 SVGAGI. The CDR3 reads CASSYSFPDTEAFF. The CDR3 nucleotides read TGTGCCAGCAGTTACTCGTTTCCGGACACTGAAGCTTTCTTT.

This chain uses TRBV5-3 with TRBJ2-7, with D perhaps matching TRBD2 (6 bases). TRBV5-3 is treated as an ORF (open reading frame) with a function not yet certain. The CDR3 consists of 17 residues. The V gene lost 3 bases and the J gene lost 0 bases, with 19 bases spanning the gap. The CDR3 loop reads CARSCPLRDSNSYEQYF. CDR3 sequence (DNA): TGTGCCAGAAGCTGTCCGTTACGGGACTCGAACTCCTACGAGCAGTACTTC.

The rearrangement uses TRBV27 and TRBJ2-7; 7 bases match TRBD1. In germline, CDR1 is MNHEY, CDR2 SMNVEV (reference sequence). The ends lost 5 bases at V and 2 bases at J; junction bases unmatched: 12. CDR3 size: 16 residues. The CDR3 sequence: CASSPRQGSSAYEQYF. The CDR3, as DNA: TGTGCCAGCAGTCCCCGACAGGGTAGTTCCGCCTACGAGCAGTACTTC.

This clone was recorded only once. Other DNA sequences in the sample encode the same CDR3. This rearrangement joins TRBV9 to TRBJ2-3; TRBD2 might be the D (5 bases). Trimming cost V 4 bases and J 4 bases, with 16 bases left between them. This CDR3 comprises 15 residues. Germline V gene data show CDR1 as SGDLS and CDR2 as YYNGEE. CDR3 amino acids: CASSPYGGESDTQYF. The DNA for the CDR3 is TGTGCCAGCAGCCCATACGGAGGAGAATCAGATACGCAGTATTTT.

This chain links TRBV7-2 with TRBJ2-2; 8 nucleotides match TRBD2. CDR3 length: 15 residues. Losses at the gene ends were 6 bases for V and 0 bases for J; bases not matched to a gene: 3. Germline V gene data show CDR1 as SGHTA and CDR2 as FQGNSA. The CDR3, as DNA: TGTGCCAGCAGTCGACTAGCGACGAACACCGGGGAGCTGTTTTTT. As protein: CASSRLATNTGELFF.

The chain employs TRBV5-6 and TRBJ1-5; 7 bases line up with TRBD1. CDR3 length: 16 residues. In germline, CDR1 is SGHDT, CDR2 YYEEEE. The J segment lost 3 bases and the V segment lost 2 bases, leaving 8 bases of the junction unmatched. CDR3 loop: CASSFNRGENNQPQHF. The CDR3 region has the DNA TGTGCCAGCAGCTTTAACAGGGGAGAAAACAATCAGCCCCAGCATTTT.

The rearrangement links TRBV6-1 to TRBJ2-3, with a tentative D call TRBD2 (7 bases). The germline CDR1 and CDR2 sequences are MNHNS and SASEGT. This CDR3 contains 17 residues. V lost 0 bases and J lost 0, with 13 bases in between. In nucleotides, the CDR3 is TGTGCCAGCAGTGAAGCTCCTGGGGGGGGCAGCACAGATACGCAGTATTTT. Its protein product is CASSEAPGGGSTDTQYF.

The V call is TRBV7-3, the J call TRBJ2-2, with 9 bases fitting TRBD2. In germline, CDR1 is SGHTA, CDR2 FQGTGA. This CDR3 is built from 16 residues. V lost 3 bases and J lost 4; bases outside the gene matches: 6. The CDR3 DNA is TGTGCCAGCAGCTTTGCTAGCGGGATGACCACCGGGGAGCTGTTTTTT. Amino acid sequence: CASSFASGMTTGELFF.

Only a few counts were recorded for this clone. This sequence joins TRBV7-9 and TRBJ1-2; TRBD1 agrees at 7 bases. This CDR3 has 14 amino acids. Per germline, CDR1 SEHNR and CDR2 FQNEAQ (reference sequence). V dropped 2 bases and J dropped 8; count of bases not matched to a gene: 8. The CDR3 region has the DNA TGTGCCAGCAGCTTATGGGACAGCCCAGGGGGCTACACCTTC. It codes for CASSLWDSPGGYTF. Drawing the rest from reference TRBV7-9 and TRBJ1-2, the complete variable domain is DTGVSQNPRHKITKRGQNVTFRCDPISEHNRLYWYRQTLGQGPEFLTYFQNEAQLEKSRLLSDRFSAERPKGSFSTLEIQRTEQGDSAMYLCASSLWDSPGGYTFGSGTRLTVV.

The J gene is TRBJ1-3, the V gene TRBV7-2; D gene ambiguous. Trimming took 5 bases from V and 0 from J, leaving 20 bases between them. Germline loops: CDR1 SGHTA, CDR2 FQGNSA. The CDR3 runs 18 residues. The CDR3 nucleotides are TGTGCCAGCAGCCCCGTAGCCTTCAAAACCCTCTCTGGAAACACCATATATTTT. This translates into CASSPVAFKTLSGNTIYF.

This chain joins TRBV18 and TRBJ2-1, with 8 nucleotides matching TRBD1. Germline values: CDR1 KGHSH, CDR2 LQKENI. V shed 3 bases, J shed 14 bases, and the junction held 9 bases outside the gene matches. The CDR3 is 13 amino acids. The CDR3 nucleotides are TGTGCCAGCTCACCTATACCGGGACAGGAAGAGTTCTTC. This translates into CASSPIPGQEEFF.

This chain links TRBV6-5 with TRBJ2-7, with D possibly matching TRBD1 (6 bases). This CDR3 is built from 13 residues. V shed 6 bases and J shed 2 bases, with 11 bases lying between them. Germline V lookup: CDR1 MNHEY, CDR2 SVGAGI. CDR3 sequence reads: CASRHRVAYEQYF. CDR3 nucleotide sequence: TGTGCCAGCAGGCACAGGGTAGCCTACGAGCAGTACTTC.

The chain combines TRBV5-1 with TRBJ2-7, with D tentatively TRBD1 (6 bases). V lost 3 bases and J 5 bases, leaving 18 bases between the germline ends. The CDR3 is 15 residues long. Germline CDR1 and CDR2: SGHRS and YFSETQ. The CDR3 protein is CASSSDRPARDEQYF. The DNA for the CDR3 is TGCGCCAGCAGCTCCGACAGGCCGGCCCGGGACGAGCAGTACTTC.